This T cell receptor delta chain was recovered during a study of Vδ1+ human thymocytes. Study results and caveats: Many TRG clonotypes were shared between donors; TRD repertoires were essentially private. Thymic delta-chain repertoires held approximately 20% Vdelta2 sequences and few Vdelta3, despite high sort purity. Thymic TRG and TRD repertoires appeared highly polyclonal, with Gaussian CDR3 length distributions.

Note on this clone: Its antigen is undetermined.

The sorted cells were CD3+ Vdelta1+ Vdelta2- thymocytes from alphabeta-depleted thymus. With V trimmed by 7 bases and J by 0 bases, 17 bases remained unmatched. The CDR3 is 19 amino acids. Per germline, CDR1 TSWWSYY and CDR2 QGS. Sequences come from RNA converted to cDNA by reverse transcription. Pooled V-gene forward primers with one constant-region reverse primer generated the CDR3 amplicons by multiplex PCR. TCRdb redid clone calling on the multiplex PCR reads using CATT. The sample lists fewer than 90,000 delta-chain clones, more than 30% seen once, with approximately 0.25% in the top ten. This chain joins TRDV1 and TRDJ1; TRDD3 matches at 10 bases. Sequencing was carried out using Vdelta1+ gamma-delta thymocytes from the thymus. Subset denoted: FACS-sorted CD3+ TCRalphabeta- TCRVdelta1+ TCRVdelta2- thymocytes. The TCR sequence derives from a boy under two years old who had congenital heart surgery. CDR3 residues: CALDSPTTRTGGYTDKLIF. The CDR3 coding sequence is TGTGCTCTTGACTCTCCTACGACCCGTACTGGGGGATACACCGATAAACTCATCTTT.